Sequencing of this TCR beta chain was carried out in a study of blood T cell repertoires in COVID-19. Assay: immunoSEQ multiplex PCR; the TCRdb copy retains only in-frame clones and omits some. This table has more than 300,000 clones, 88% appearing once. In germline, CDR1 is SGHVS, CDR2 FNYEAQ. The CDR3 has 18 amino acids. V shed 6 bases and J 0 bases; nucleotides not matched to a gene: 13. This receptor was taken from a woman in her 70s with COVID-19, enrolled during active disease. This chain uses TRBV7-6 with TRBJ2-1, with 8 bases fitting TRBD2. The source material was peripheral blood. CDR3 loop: CASSPTGGGGTSYNEQFF. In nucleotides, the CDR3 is TGTGCCAGCAGTCCCACGGGGGGCGGGGGGACCTCCTACAATGAGCAGTTCTTC.